What follows describes a single TCR beta chain. Clones were read by immunoSEQ multiplex PCR, and TCRdb kept only the in-frame ones, dropping some. Among roughly 72,000 clones listed, 88% were seen once. The data originate from a study of blood T cell repertoires in COVID-19. This CDR3 is 13 amino acids long. V lost 5 bases and J 1 base, leaving 8 bases between the germline ends. The V gene's germline CDR1 is SEHNR and CDR2 FQNEAQ (reference sequence). This sequence originates from a human donor in a cohort sampled during active COVID-19. Sequenced sample: peripheral blood. The gene calls are TRBV7-9 and TRBJ1-1; D uncertain. CDR3 in DNA: TGTGCCAGCAGCCCCGAGGGGAACACTGAAGCTTTCTTT. Translated: CASSPEGNTEAFF.